The entry below describes one TCR beta chain. What it binds is unknown. The method was immunoSEQ multiplex PCR; TCRdb's version includes in-frame clones alone and lacks a portion of them. The data show approximately 110,000 clones, around 88% seen once. The sample belongs to a study of T cell responses to AZD1222 COVID-19 vaccine. Whole-study results and caveats: Just a handful of AZD1222 recipients were seropositive at baseline. There were vaccine-associated CD4 TCRs across spike, dominant at 160-218 and 743-854. Females outnumbered males among donors, who were mostly white British; clonal diversity was possibly underestimated. Repertoires were obtained solely post-peak T cell response.

The receptor comes from an adult in good health. The specimen comprised peripheral blood, sampled on day 0 of AZD1222 vaccination.

The CDR3 protein is CASSPGHQGSPLHF. CDR3 DNA sequence: TGTGCCAGCAGCCCGGGACACCAGGGCTCACCCCTCCACTTT. The rearrangement uses TRBV7-3 and TRBJ1-6, with D perhaps matching TRBD1 (6 bases). V was trimmed by 5 bases and J by 10 bases, leaving 15 bases between them. The germline gives CDR1 SGHTA, CDR2 FQGTGA. The CDR3 is 14 amino acids.